Reported below is one T cell receptor (beta chain). The antigen remains unidentified. The CDR3 sequence is 13 residues long. The germline V gene encodes CDR1 SGHTA and CDR2 FQGNSA. V shed 8 bases and J shed 4 bases, with 12 bases lying between them. The authors ran a second PCR of roughly 6 to 12 cycles using a sample-barcoded 5' primer and a J-beta primer mix. MiXCR, applied by TCRdb to the 5' RACE reads, yields one record per CDR3 protein. This sample has 1,800,000 or so distinct CDR3 sequences, with about 39% found just once. This sample was included in a study of blood T cells in healthy people across ages. General observations from the study: In older individuals, TCR beta diversity per million T cells was lower, falling roughly linearly with age. Long-lived donors had more naive CD4+ cells and higher diversity than aged donors.

Caucasian individuals from Russia who were healthy and aged about 6 to 95 acted as donors. The chain joins TRBV7-2 to TRBJ1-5; D is unresolved. Source material: blood. The receptor was derived from a human donor in good health. DNA of the CDR3: TGTGCCAGCGGTTACAGTGGGAATCAGCCCCAGCATTTT. It codes for CASGYSGNQPQHF.